The 24 T cell receptor beta chains listed next were all sequenced from one sample in a study of cytomegalovirus exposure and HLA in healthy donors. Clones were sequenced by immunoSEQ multiplex PCR, and TCRdb holds only the in-frame ones, with some missing. The table has 110,000 to 150,000 clones, roughly 93% seen once. Sample: PBMCs. The receptors originated from a man between 18 and 35 years old in good health and CMV-seropositive.

V is TRBV6-6 and J is TRBJ1-1; perhaps TRBD1 as D (6 bases). The germline V gene encodes CDR1 MNHNY and CDR2 SVGAGI (reference sequence). V lost 2 bases and J 1 base, leaving 14 bases between the germline ends. The CDR3 has 16 amino acids. Here the CDR3 DNA reads TGTGCCAGCAGTTACACGCGGGGGCGGAAGAACACTGAAGCTTTCTTT. As protein: CASSYTRGRKNTEAFF.

This clone was detected only once. The chain has TRBV30 and TRBJ1-5; 7 bases fit TRBD1. V lost 4 bases and J lost 4; bases outside the gene matches: 4. Germline V gene lookup returns CDR1 GTSNPN and CDR2 SVGIG (reference sequence). The CDR3 length is 13 residues. The CDR3 reads CAWKQGFNQPQHF. The CDR3 coding sequence is TGTGCCTGGAAACAGGGGTTTAATCAGCCCCAGCATTTT.

The V and J genes are TRBV27 and TRBJ2-5, with TRBD2 matching 10 bases. This CDR3 has 14 amino acids. V shed 3 bases, J shed 5 bases, and the junction held 3 bases outside the gene matches. CDR1 and CDR2 from the germline V gene are MNHEY and SMNVEV (reference sequence). In nucleotides, the CDR3 is TGTGCCAGCAGTTTGGGTAGCGGGAGGGAGACCCAGTACTTC. Translation gives CASSLGSGRETQYF.

The rearrangement uses TRBV5-4 and TRBJ2-7, with 15 bases aligning to TRBD2. The CDR3 consists of 15 residues. Per germline, CDR1 SGHNT and CDR2 YYREEE (reference sequence). J was trimmed by 7 bases and V by 4 bases; bases with no gene match: 6. The CDR3 loop reads CASSPGLAGGEEQYF. The CDR3 DNA is TGTGCCAGCAGCCCCGGACTAGCGGGAGGGGAAGAGCAGTACTTC.

This chain uses TRBV5-3 with TRBJ1-1, with 9 bases matching TRBD1. TRBV5-3 is given ORF status, its function remaining uncertain. The CDR3 has 14 residues. The trim removed 3 bases at V and 5 bases at J, leaving 5 bases unmatched. The CDR3: CARSSDRGRTEAFF. The DNA for the CDR3 is TGTGCCAGAAGCTCAGACAGGGGGAGGACTGAAGCTTTCTTT.

This chain connects TRBV28 to TRBJ1-1, with D perhaps TRBD1 (5 bases). The CDR3 loop spans 13 amino acids. The V end lost 4 bases, the J end lost 3 bases, and 9 bases lay between the germline ends. Germline CDR1 MDHEN, CDR2 SYDVKM. The CDR3 bases are TGTGCCAGCAGTTACTGGGGGGACACTGAAGCTTTCTTT. Its translation is CASSYWGDTEAFF.

The rearrangement links TRBV10-2 to TRBJ2-7, with D maybe TRBD1 (5 bases). In germline, CDR1 is WSHSY, CDR2 SAAADI. This CDR3 is 16 amino acids long. V lost 2 bases and J lost 2, with 16 bases in between. CDR3 loop: CASSEGQKGATYEQYF. Written as DNA, the CDR3 is TGCGCCAGCAGTGAGGGTCAGAAAGGGGCCACCTACGAGCAGTACTTC.

This rearrangement joins TRBV6-5 to TRBJ1-5; 7 nucleotides match TRBD1. This CDR3 has 13 residues. V shed 6 bases and J 5 bases; nucleotides not matched to a gene: 4. From germline, CDR1 is MNHEY and CDR2 SVGAGI. The CDR3 DNA reads as TGTGCCAGCAGCCGGGACAGTCATCAGCCCCAGCATTTT. This sequence encodes CASSRDSHQPQHF.

CDR3 region: CASSLLKALRTDTQYF. The CDR3 coding sequence is TGTGCCAGCAGTTTATTAAAAGCGTTGCGCACAGATACGCAGTATTTT. The chain carries TRBV27 and TRBJ2-3; D remains ambiguous. CDR1 and CDR2 from the germline V gene are MNHEY and SMNVEV (reference sequence). The V gene lost 1 base and the J gene lost 1 base, with 12 bases spanning the gap. The CDR3 contains 16 residues.

The chain links TRBV28 to TRBJ2-7, with D perhaps matching TRBD1 (6 bases). The germline gives CDR1 MDHEN, CDR2 SYDVKM. V shed 5 bases and J shed 7 bases, with 21 bases lying between them. The CDR3 spans 15 residues. CDR3 in amino acids: CASSPPTGQAREQYF. The CDR3 region has the DNA TGTGCCAGCAGTCCACCGACAGGTCAGGCTCGGGAGCAGTACTTC.

The chain employs TRBV9 and TRBJ2-1; D gene unclear. The CDR3 has 12 residues. Germline V gene lookup returns CDR1 SGDLS and CDR2 YYNGEE. Deletions cut 2 bases from V and 4 bases from J, with 4 bases between. As DNA, the CDR3 is TGTGCCAGCAGCGTCGGGTACAATGAGCAGTTCTTC. Translating it yields CASSVGYNEQFF.

This CDR3 reads CASRAGTGANVLTF. The CDR3 DNA is TGTGCCAGCAGAGCAGGGACTGGGGCCAACGTCCTGACTTTC. The V call is TRBV6-1, the J call TRBJ2-6; TRBD1 might be the D (5 bases). In germline, CDR1 is MNHNS, CDR2 SASEGT. This CDR3 contains 14 residues. Trimming took 6 bases from V and 2 from J, leaving 8 bases between them.

V is TRBV28 and J is TRBJ2-7; 11 bases fit TRBD2. CDR1 is MDHEN, CDR2 SYDVKM, per germline. CDR3 size: 20 residues. The J segment lost 0 bases and the V segment lost 5 bases, leaving 18 bases of the junction unmatched. The DNA of the CDR3 is TGTGCCAGCAGTCCATCCCCCGCAGGGACTAGCGGATTTTTCTCCTACGAGCAGTACTTC. It yields the protein CASSPSPAGTSGFFSYEQYF.

The genes are TRBV19 and TRBJ1-2; TRBD1 aligns across 7 bases. J was trimmed by 5 bases and V by 8 bases; bases with no gene match: 11. The length of the CDR3 is 14 residues. Germline CDR1 LNHDA, CDR2 SQIVND (reference sequence). CDR3 DNA sequence: TGTGCCAGTGGATTACAGGGGACAGAGTATGGCTACACCTTC. The encoded protein is CASGLQGTEYGYTF.

Turning to this clone: The sample holds other DNA sequences that translate to the same CDR3. The chain joins TRBV30 to TRBJ2-5; 8 bases fit TRBD2. Germline V gene lookup returns CDR1 GTSNPN and CDR2 SVGIG (reference sequence). J gave up 4 bases and V 0 bases, and 4 bases lay outside the gene matches. The CDR3 has 14 residues. The CDR3 here is CAWSVQAGGETQYF. The CDR3 coding sequence is TGTGCCTGGAGTGTACAGGCGGGGGGAGAGACCCAGTACTTC.

The J gene is TRBJ2-1, the V gene TRBV30; D remains unclear. The length of the CDR3 is 12 residues. V lost 2 bases, J lost 8 bases, and 10 bases lay in between. Germline V CDR1 and CDR2: GTSNPN, SVGIG (reference sequence). DNA for the CDR3: TGTGCCTGGAGTTGGGCAGAGTATGAGCAGTTCTTC. Its translation is CAWSWAEYEQFF.

The J gene is TRBJ2-5, the V gene TRBV5-5; D may be TRBD1 (5 bases). There are 14 residues in the CDR3. Trimming stripped 0 bases from V and 0 bases from J, with 6 bases between. Germline assignment: CDR1 SGHKS and CDR2 YYEKEE (reference sequence). The CDR3 coding sequence is TGTGCCAGCAGCTTGGGACAGTACCAAGAGACCCAGTACTTC. As protein: CASSLGQYQETQYF.

The chain links TRBV9 to TRBJ2-1; no clear D. The germline CDR1 and CDR2 sequences are SGDLS and YYNGEE. The CDR3 consists of 15 residues. V dropped 4 bases and J dropped 5 bases, with 16 bases sitting between them. CDR3 region: CASSPRSWAHNEQFF. CDR3 nucleotides: TGTGCCAGCAGCCCCCGTTCCTGGGCCCACAATGAGCAGTTCTTC.

The rearrangement uses TRBV19 and TRBJ2-3; TRBD2 agrees at 8 bases. The V segment lost 7 bases and the J segment 1 base; nucleotides outside the gene matches: 13. The CDR3 totals 17 residues. Germline loops: CDR1 LNHDA, CDR2 SQIVND (reference sequence). The CDR3 nucleotides are TGTGCCAGTAACACCGGGGAGCGGGAGTTGGGCACAGATACGCAGTATTTT. Its protein is CASNTGERELGTDTQYF.

The rearrangement joins TRBV5-1 to TRBJ1-3; D is perhaps TRBD1 (5 bases). The germline gives CDR1 SGHRS, CDR2 YFSETQ. The CDR3 is 16 residues long. V was trimmed by 4 bases and J by 0 bases, leaving 14 bases between them. In nucleotides, the CDR3 is TGCGCCAGCAGCCCCGGACACACCGACTCTGGAAACACCATATATTTT. Translating gives CASSPGHTDSGNTIYF.

CDR3 in amino acids: CAIGAGTGSQETQYF. Written as DNA, the CDR3 is TGTGCCATCGGAGCCGGGACAGGGTCCCAAGAGACCCAGTACTTC. The rearrangement joins TRBV10-3 to TRBJ2-5, with 9 nucleotides matching TRBD1. The junction had 8 bases not matched to a gene; V was cut back by 8 bases and J by 1 base. The CDR3 has 15 residues. The V gene's germline CDR1 is ENHRY and CDR2 SYGVKD.

The V and J genes are TRBV5-1 and TRBJ2-1; D unresolved. Germline values: CDR1 SGHRS, CDR2 YFSETQ. The CDR3 has 14 residues. The germline V and J ends were trimmed by 0 bases and 8 bases, with 12 bases remaining between them. This chain's CDR3 is CASSLADLADEQFF. The CDR3 DNA reads as TGCGCCAGCAGCTTGGCCGATCTCGCAGATGAGCAGTTCTTC.

This clone was seen a single time. The chain couples TRBV7-2 to TRBJ2-1; 9 nucleotides agree with TRBD2. The trim removed 5 bases at V and 15 bases at J, leaving 11 bases unmatched. Germline CDR1 reads SGHTA; CDR2 reads FQGNSA. CDR3 size: 13 residues. This chain's CDR3 is CASSLGVAGESFF. CDR3 nucleotides: TGTGCCAGCAGCCTAGGCGTAGCGGGAGAGTCGTTCTTC.

Comments on this clone: Additional DNA sequences in this sample encode the identical CDR3. The chain uses TRBV4-1 and TRBJ2-5; possibly TRBD1 for D (5 bases). Germline V gene sequence: CDR1 MGHRA, CDR2 YSYEKL. The V gene lost 1 base and the J gene lost 3 bases, with 12 bases spanning the gap. The CDR3 is made up of 15 amino acids. The CDR3, as DNA: TGCGCCAGCAGCCAAGGAACTACAGGAGAAGAGACCCAGTACTTC. Translating gives CASSQGTTGEETQYF.